This T cell receptor beta chain was recovered during a study of T cells after yellow fever vaccination. Study findings and constraints: Abundant bulk-derived clonotypes could contaminate FACS-sorted repertoires.

A few counts support this clonotype. Its antigen is not identified. V was shortened by 7 bases and J by 4 bases, with 14 bases between the two germline ends. Germline loops: CDR1 MNHNY, CDR2 SVGAGI (reference sequence). The CDR3 has 13 residues. Via MiXCR, TCRdb re-called the 5' RACE reads, giving one row per CDR3 protein. The profile shows hundreds of thousands of distinct CDR3 sequences, roughly an eighth of them singletons. The chain has TRBV6-6 and TRBJ2-7; D unclear. The source was PBMCs, collected on the day of the yellow fever booster vaccination. The sequence derives from a man under 40 who received the YFV17D yellow fever vaccine. CDR3 in amino acids: CASTPDGIYEQYF. In nucleotides, the CDR3 is TGTGCCAGCACCCCGGACGGCATTTACGAGCAGTACTTC.